Presented here are 8 T cell receptor beta chains from one specimen sequenced in a study of blood T cell repertoires in COVID-19. Some clones are missing from TCRdb's copy, which holds only in-frame ones; the method was immunoSEQ multiplex PCR. The sample lists a few hundred thousand clones; 90% were seen once. The source material was peripheral blood. Receptor source: a woman in her fifties or sixties with COVID-19, enrolled during active disease.

This chain joins TRBV5-1 and TRBJ1-1, with unresolved D. CDR1 is SGHRS and CDR2 is YFSETQ in the germline V gene. CDR3 size: 15 residues. V was cut by 4 bases and J by 1 base, with 14 bases left in between. CDR3 sequence (DNA): TGCGCCAGCAGCCTCCGGGAGGGAGGGAACACTGAAGCTTTCTTT. Its protein is CASSLREGGNTEAFF.

V and J are TRBV3-1 (or the pseudogene TRBV3-2) and TRBJ2-1, with a weak D call TRBD1 (7 bases). Germline CDR1 reads LGHDT; CDR2 reads YNNKEL (reference sequence). V lost 5 bases to trimming and J lost 6 bases, with 23 bases between them. The CDR3 has 17 amino acids. The CDR3 is CASSSTGGRGHRNEQFF. The CDR3 bases are TGTGCCAGCAGCAGCACCGGGGGTAGGGGGCATCGCAATGAGCAGTTCTTC.

This chain uses TRBV6-2 or TRBV6-3 with TRBJ1-5; D possibly corresponds to TRBD1 (5 bases). V was trimmed by 6 bases and J by 5 bases, leaving 17 bases between them. This CDR3 comprises 15 residues. Germline V gene lookup returns CDR1 MNHEY and CDR2 SVGEGT. This chain's CDR3 is CASSPRGGGYQPQHF. The CDR3 DNA follows: TGTGCCAGCAGCCCCCGGGGGGGTGGGTATCAGCCCCAGCATTTT.

The genes are TRBV29-1 and TRBJ1-1; D not resolved. V lost 1 base to trimming and J lost 1 base, with 10 bases between them. The CDR3 runs to 14 residues. In germline, CDR1 is SQVTM, CDR2 ANQGSEA. The CDR3 is CSVEVGVSNTEAFF. CDR3 sequence (DNA): TGCAGCGTTGAAGTGGGCGTTTCGAACACTGAAGCTTTCTTT.

The chain combines TRBV5-6 with TRBJ2-5; 7 bases are shared with TRBD1. The germline CDR1 and CDR2 sequences are SGHDT and YYEEEE. The ends lost 3 bases at V and 5 bases at J; junction bases unmatched: 10. The CDR3 is 15 amino acids. The CDR3: CASSYLTGAGETQYF. The DNA of the CDR3 is TGTGCCAGCAGCTACCTCACAGGGGCTGGGGAGACCCAGTACTTC.

The rearrangement joins TRBV10-3 to TRBJ1-2, with 9 bases identical to TRBD1. With V trimmed by 0 bases and J by 4 bases, 9 bases remained unmatched. The CDR3 is made up of 17 amino acids. CDR1 ENHRY and CDR2 SYGVKD come from the germline V gene. For the CDR3, the DNA is TGTGCCATCAGTGAGTCGTCCTCGGGACAGGGAGGCTATGGCTACACCTTC. It is translated as CAISESSSGQGGYGYTF.

The chain carries TRBV9 and TRBJ2-2; tentative D call: TRBD2 (5 bases). CDR1 is SGDLS, CDR2 YYNGEE, per germline. The CDR3 length is 14 residues. V was pared by 1 base and J by 8 bases, with 12 bases between. The CDR3 sequence: CASSVPWERGELFF. Written as DNA, the CDR3 is TGTGCCAGCAGCGTACCATGGGAGAGGGGGGAGCTGTTTTTT.

This chain's CDR3 is CAIFSDGTNYGYTF. The CDR3 nucleotides are TGTGCCATCTTTTCCGACGGGACTAACTATGGCTACACCTTC. The V call is TRBV10-3, the J call TRBJ1-2; D remains ambiguous. Germline values: CDR1 ENHRY, CDR2 SYGVKD. Trimming took off 8 bases at V and 0 bases at J, with 13 bases between the two ends. This CDR3 contains 14 residues.